These 14 T cell receptor beta chains share one sample of origin, sequenced in a study of control samples from healthy donors and cancer patients. The protocol was immunoSEQ multiplex PCR, while the TCRdb copy is restricted to in-frame clones and leaves out a portion. The data show 100,000 to 150,000 clones, with around 93% seen just once and roughly 8.8% held by the top ten. The sequenced material came from blood. Receptor source: a man aged 18 to 30 in good health.

This rearrangement joins TRBV20-1 to TRBJ1-4; D unresolved. V was trimmed by 3 bases and J by 8 bases, leaving 7 bases between them. Germline loops: CDR1 DFQATT, CDR2 SNEGSKA (reference sequence). This CDR3 spans 11 amino acids. CDR3 amino acids: CSASYGEKLFF. The CDR3 region has the DNA TGCAGTGCTAGCTATGGCGAAAAACTGTTTTTT.

This clone has a single count. The gene calls are TRBV6-2 or TRBV6-3 and TRBJ1-5; D call uncertain. V lost 4 bases to trimming and J lost 3 bases, with 7 bases between them. There are 13 residues in the CDR3. Germline CDR1 reads MNHEY; CDR2 reads SVGEGT. The CDR3 is CASSWADNQPQHF. The CDR3 nucleotides are TGTGCCAGCAGTTGGGCAGACAATCAGCCCCAGCATTTT.

J is TRBJ2-4 and V is TRBV9; 8 positions agree with TRBD1. The germline V gene has CDR1 SGDLS and CDR2 YYNGEE. CDR3 length: 14 amino acids. V shed 0 bases, J shed 8 bases, and the junction held 4 bases outside the gene matches. The CDR3 is CASSVAGQGDIQYF. CDR3 nucleotides: TGTGCCAGCAGCGTAGCCGGACAGGGAGACATTCAGTACTTC.

The V call is TRBV5-1, the J call TRBJ2-1; D is unclear. The CDR3 has 13 residues. Germline V gives CDR1 SGHRS, CDR2 YFSETQ. With 2 bases removed from V and 4 bases from J, the gap between germline ends came to 7 bases. Here the CDR3 reads CASSFSVYNEQFF. DNA of the CDR3: TGCGCCAGCAGCTTCTCAGTTTACAATGAGCAGTTCTTC.

The chain is built from TRBV5-1 and TRBJ2-3; TRBD2 is a possible D gene (6 bases). Germline V gives CDR1 SGHRS, CDR2 YFSETQ. This CDR3 region has 15 residues. V lost 0 bases and J lost 1, with 9 bases in between. In DNA form, the CDR3 reads TGCGCCAGCAGCTTGGCGGGGGTCCGCACAGATACGCAGTATTTT. Translated: CASSLAGVRTDTQYF.

The rearrangement uses TRBV6-5 and TRBJ2-1; 9 nucleotides line up with TRBD1. Germline lookup yields CDR1 MNHEY and CDR2 SVGAGI. This CDR3 contains 14 residues. Trimming removed 5 bases from V and 8 bases from J; junction bases left unmatched: 7. CDR3 residues: CASSPGQGKDEQFF. The CDR3 region has the DNA TGTGCCAGCAGTCCCGGACAGGGGAAGGATGAGCAGTTCTTC.

The V and J genes are TRBV24-1 and TRBJ2-2; 12 positions agree with TRBD2. The germline V gene encodes CDR1 KGHDR and CDR2 SFDVKD. The CDR3 spans 17 residues. V lost 2 bases and J lost 4; bases outside the gene matches: 4. Here the CDR3 DNA reads TGTGCCACCAGTGATTCCACGACTAGCGGGGGCACCGGGGAGCTGTTTTTT. This encodes CATSDSTTSGGTGELFF.

The rearrangement joins TRBV25-1 to TRBJ1-6; no firm D call. From germline, CDR1 is MGHDK and CDR2 SYGVNS. The CDR3 runs to 15 residues. Trimming took off 4 bases at V and 5 bases at J, with 12 bases between the two ends. The CDR3 loop is CASSGPDGDNSPLHF. Here the CDR3 DNA reads TGTGCCAGCAGTGGCCCGGACGGAGATAATTCACCCCTCCACTTT.

The genes are TRBV13 and TRBJ2-5, with D maybe TRBD2 (6 bases). From germline, CDR1 is PRHDT and CDR2 FYEKMQ (reference sequence). Trimming cost V 5 bases and J 5 bases, with 18 bases left between them. The CDR3 consists of 15 residues. Here the CDR3 reads CASSAGLIAGETQYF. CDR3 nucleotide sequence: TGTGCCAGCAGCGCCGGACTAATAGCTGGGGAGACCCAGTACTTC.

The rearrangement uses TRBV18 and TRBJ1-1; 8 bases align to TRBD1. The CDR3 consists of 15 residues. Germline CDR1 reads KGHSH; CDR2 reads LQKENI. V shed 6 bases, J shed 4 bases, and the junction held 10 bases outside the gene matches. In DNA, the CDR3 is TGTGCCAGCTCCCTCGGACAGGGAGTTAGCACTGAAGCTTTCTTT. Amino acids: CASSLGQGVSTEAFF. The full variable domain, with the rest looked up from reference TRBV18 and TRBJ1-1, is NAGVMQNPRHLVRRRGQEARLRCSPMKGHSHVYWYRQLPEEGLKFMVYLQKENIIDESGMPKERFSAEFPKEGPSILRIQQVVRGDSAAYFCASSLGQGVSTEAFFGQGTRLTVV.

V and J are TRBV6-5 and TRBJ2-1; 8 bases line up with TRBD2. The CDR3 is 15 residues long. The germline V gene encodes CDR1 MNHEY and CDR2 SVGAGI. The ends lost 5 bases at V and 10 bases at J; junction bases unmatched: 13. The CDR3 reads CASSTPGGATREQFF. The CDR3 DNA follows: TGTGCCAGCAGTACCCCGGGGGGGGCTACTCGGGAGCAGTTCTTC.

This chain connects TRBV19 to TRBJ1-6; possibly TRBD1 for D (5 bases). Trimming removed 10 bases at V and 9 bases at J, with 19 bases between. Germline loops: CDR1 LNHDA, CDR2 SQIVND (reference sequence). This CDR3 has 14 amino acids. The CDR3 region is CATRRGTDLSPLHF. CDR3 nucleotide sequence: TGTGCCACCAGGAGAGGGACTGATCTTTCACCCCTCCACTTT.

The V call is TRBV19, the J call TRBJ1-2; 7 nucleotides agree with TRBD1. Germline V gene data show CDR1 as LNHDA and CDR2 as SQIVND (reference sequence). Trimming took 7 bases from V and 6 from J; bases not matched to a gene: 8. The CDR3 extends over 13 amino acids. The CDR3 sequence: CASNNYGTDGYTF. The CDR3 bases are TGTGCCAGTAATAATTACGGGACAGATGGCTACACCTTC.

The chain recombines TRBV6-5 with TRBJ2-7; 7 bases align to TRBD1. V dropped 6 bases and J dropped 3; count of bases not matched to a gene: 5. Per germline, CDR1 MNHEY and CDR2 SVGAGI. This CDR3 is 13 amino acids long. CDR3 loop: CASSPDRDYEQYF. The CDR3 DNA is TGTGCCAGCAGCCCCGACAGGGACTACGAGCAGTACTTC.